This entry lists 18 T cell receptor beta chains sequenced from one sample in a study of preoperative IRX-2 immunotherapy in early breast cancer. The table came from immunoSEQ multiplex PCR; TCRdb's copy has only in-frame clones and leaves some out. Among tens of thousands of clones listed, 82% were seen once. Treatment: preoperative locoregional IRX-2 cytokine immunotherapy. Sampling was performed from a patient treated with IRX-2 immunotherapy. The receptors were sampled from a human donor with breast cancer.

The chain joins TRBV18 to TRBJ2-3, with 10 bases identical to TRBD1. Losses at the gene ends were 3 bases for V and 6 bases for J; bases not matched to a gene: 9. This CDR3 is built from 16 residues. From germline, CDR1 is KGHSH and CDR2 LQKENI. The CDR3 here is CASSPPGQGSWDTQYF. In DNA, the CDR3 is TGTGCCAGCTCACCCCCGGGACAGGGGAGTTGGGATACGCAGTATTTT.

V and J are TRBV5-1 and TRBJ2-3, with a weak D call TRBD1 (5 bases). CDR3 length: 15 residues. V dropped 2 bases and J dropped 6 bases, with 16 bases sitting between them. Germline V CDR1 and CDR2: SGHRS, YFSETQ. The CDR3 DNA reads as TGCGCCAGCAGCTTCGGCAGGGTCGATGGGGATACGCAGTATTTT. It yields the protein CASSFGRVDGDTQYF.

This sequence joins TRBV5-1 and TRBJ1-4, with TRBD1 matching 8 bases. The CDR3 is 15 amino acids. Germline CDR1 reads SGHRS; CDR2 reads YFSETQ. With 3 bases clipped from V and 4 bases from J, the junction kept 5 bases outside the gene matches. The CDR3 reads CASSSRQGLNEKLFF. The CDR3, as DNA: TGCGCCAGCAGCTCGAGACAGGGGCTTAATGAAAAACTGTTTTTT.

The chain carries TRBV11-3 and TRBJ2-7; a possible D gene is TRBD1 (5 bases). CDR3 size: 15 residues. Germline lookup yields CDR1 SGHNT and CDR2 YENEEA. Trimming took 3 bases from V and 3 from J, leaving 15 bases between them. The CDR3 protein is CASSLDGIGVYEQYF. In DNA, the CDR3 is TGTGCCAGCAGCTTGGATGGGATAGGGGTCTACGAGCAGTACTTC.

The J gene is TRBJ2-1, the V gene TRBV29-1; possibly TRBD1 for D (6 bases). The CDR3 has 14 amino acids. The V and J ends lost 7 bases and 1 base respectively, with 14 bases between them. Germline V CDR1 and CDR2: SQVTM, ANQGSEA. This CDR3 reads CSAGAGASYNEQFF. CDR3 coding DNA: TGCAGCGCTGGGGCAGGGGCTTCCTACAATGAGCAGTTCTTC.

For the CDR3, the DNA is TGTGCCAGCAGTGGAACTAGCGCTACTCAAGAGACCCAGTACTTC. The encoded protein is CASSGTSATQETQYF. The V and J genes are TRBV9 and TRBJ2-5; 7 positions match TRBD2. Germline V gives CDR1 SGDLS, CDR2 YYNGEE. After removal of 5 bases from V and 2 bases from J, the junction contained 9 bases not matched to a gene. This CDR3 is built from 15 residues.

The CDR3 coding sequence is TGTGCCACCAGCAGAGGATCCGGGGGCACTGAAGCTTTCTTT. It encodes CATSRGSGGTEAFF. The V and J genes are TRBV15 and TRBJ1-1; D is possibly TRBD1 (5 bases). Trimming took off 1 base at V and 4 bases at J, with 10 bases between the two ends. The CDR3 contains 14 residues. Germline CDR1 reads LNHNV; CDR2 reads YYDKDF (reference sequence). The full variable domain, with the rest looked up from reference TRBV15 and TRBJ1-1, is DAMVIQNPRYQVTQFGKPVTLSCSQTLNHNVMYWYQQKSSQAPKLLFHYYDKDFNNEADTPDNFQSRRPNTSFCFLDIRSPGLGDTAMYLCATSRGSGGTEAFFGQGTRLTVV.

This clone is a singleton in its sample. The CDR3 sequence is CASSLGLIRGEQYF. In DNA, the CDR3 is TGTGCCAGCAGCTTGGGGTTAATAAGGGGCGAGCAGTACTTC. The J gene is TRBJ2-7, the V gene TRBV11-3; weak D call: TRBD1 (5 bases). The germline V gene has CDR1 SGHNT and CDR2 YENEEA. The CDR3 covers 14 residues. Trimming shortened V by 3 bases and J by 6 bases, and 15 bases separated the two germline ends.

CDR3 bases: TGTGCCAGTAGTATTTTCAGGGGGCACGGCTACACCTTC. Protein product: CASSIFRGHGYTF. The V and J genes are TRBV19 and TRBJ1-2, with 8 bases identical to TRBD1. CDR3 length: 13 amino acids. CDR1 and CDR2 (germline): LNHDA, SQIVND (reference sequence). The junction had 5 bases not matched to a gene; V was cut back by 3 bases and J by 8 bases.

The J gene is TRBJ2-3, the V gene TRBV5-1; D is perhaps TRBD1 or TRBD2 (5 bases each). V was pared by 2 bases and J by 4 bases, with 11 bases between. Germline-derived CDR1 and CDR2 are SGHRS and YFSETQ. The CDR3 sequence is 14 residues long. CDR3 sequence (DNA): TGCGCCAGCAGCTTTGAGGGGAGTTCAGATACGCAGTATTTT. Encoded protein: CASSFEGSSDTQYF.

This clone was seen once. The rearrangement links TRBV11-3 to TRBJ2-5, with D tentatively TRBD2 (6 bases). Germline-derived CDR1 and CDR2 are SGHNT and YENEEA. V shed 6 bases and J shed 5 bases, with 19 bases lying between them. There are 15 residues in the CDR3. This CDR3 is CASSQRTGVGETQYF. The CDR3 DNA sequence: TGTGCCAGCAGTCAAAGGACGGGGGTAGGGGAGACCCAGTACTTC.

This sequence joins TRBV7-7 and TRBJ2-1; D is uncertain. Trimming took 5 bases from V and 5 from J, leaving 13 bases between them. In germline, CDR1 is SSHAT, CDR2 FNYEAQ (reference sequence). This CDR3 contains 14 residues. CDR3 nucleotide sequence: TGTGCCAGCAGCCAAGATCGGGTTAACAATGAGCAGTTCTTC. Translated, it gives CASSQDRVNNEQFF.

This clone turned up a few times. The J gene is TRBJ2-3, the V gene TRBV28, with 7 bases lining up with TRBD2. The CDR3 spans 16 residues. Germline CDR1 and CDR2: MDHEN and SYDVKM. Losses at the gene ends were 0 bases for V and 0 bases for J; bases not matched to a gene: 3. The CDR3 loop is CASSLWAGVSTDTQYF. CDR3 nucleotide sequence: TGTGCCAGCAGTTTATGGGCGGGGGTTAGCACAGATACGCAGTATTTT.

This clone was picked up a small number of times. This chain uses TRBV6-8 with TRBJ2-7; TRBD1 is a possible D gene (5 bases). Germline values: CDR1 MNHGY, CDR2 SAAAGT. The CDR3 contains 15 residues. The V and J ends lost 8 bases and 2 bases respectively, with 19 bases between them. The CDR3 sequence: CASSPSAGNTYEQYF. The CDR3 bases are TGTGCCAGCTCCCCTTCGGCAGGGAATACCTACGAGCAGTACTTC.

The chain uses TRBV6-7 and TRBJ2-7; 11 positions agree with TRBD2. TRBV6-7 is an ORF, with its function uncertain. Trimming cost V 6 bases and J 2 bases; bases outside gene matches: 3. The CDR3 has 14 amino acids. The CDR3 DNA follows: TGTGCCAGCAGGGCTAGCGGGGGGACCTACGAGCAGTACTTC. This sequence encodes CASRASGGTYEQYF.

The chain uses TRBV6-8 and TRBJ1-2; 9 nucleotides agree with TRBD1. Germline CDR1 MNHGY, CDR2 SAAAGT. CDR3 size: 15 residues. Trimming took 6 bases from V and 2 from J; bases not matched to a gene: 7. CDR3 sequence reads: CASRVSGTGNYGYTF. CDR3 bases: TGTGCCAGCAGGGTTAGCGGGACAGGGAACTATGGCTACACCTTC.

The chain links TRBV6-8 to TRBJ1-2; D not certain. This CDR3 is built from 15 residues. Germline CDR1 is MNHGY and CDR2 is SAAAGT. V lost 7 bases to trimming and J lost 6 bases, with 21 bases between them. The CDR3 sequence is CASTPAVGGWDGYTF. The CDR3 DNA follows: TGTGCCAGCACCCCCGCCGTGGGAGGTTGGGATGGCTACACCTTC.

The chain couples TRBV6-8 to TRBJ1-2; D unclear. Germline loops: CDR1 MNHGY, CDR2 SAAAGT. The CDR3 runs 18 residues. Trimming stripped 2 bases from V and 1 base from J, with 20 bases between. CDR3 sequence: CASSYGSRRPPYNYGYTF. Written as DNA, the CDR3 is TGTGCCAGCAGTTACGGTTCACGCAGGCCGCCCTATAACTATGGCTACACCTTC.